This TCR beta chain was documented in a study of human T cells and chemical hapten exposure. One entry per CDR3 protein results from TCRdb running MiXCR on the RACE reads. The sample yields about 40,000 distinct CDR3 sequences, roughly 10% seen once. The study, taken as a whole, reports: Clustering by CDR3 similarity yielded significantly more large clusters from expanded TCRs than controls.

This clonotype was seen only a few times. Its specificity is unknown. Time point here: pre-sensitization, week 0. Treatment denoted: therapeutic diphenylcyclopropenone sensitization with weekly scalp DPC. V was pared by 4 bases and J by 4 bases, with 6 bases of the junction left unmatched. Germline CDR1 is DFQATT and CDR2 is SNEGSKA (reference sequence). This CDR3 has 13 residues. The chain uses TRBV20-1 and TRBJ2-7, with 8 bases aligning to TRBD1. This sequence was found in a man aged 25 to 45 with alopecia areata. Some clones in this sample may be carry-over from other donors' samples. This specimen was whole blood, taken in connection with sensitization to the hapten diphenylcyclopropenone (DPC). CDR3 nucleotide sequence: TGCAGTGCTATTTGGGACAGGACTTACGAGCAGTACTTC. Translating it yields CSAIWDRTYEQYF.